This T cell receptor beta chain was found in a study of breast tumors, draining lymph nodes, adjacent tissues. Overall study findings and caveats: The lymph node origin of tumor T cells was framed as consistent with a hypothesis, not demonstrated. Compared with basal-like, luminal-like tumors shared significantly more repertoire with nontumor tissue.

The CDR3 extends over 15 amino acids. J was trimmed by 5 bases and V by 5 bases; bases with no gene match: 4. In germline, CDR1 is KGHDR, CDR2 SFDVKD. TCRdb re-analysed the multiplex PCR reads in MiXCR, keeping a single row per CDR3 protein. The table has about 120,000 distinct CDR3 sequences, about 20% seen once. Samples came from axillary lymph nodes draining the breast cancer. Points on this clonotype: Its antigen is undetermined.

Specimen: axillary lymph node tissue. This rearrangement joins TRBV24-1 to TRBJ2-2, with TRBD2 matching 10 bases. This clonotype originated in a female donor with breast cancer. Some clones in this sample may be carry-over from other donors' samples. The CDR3 region is CATSGAGGMTGELFF. CDR3 coding DNA: TGTGCCACCAGTGGAGCGGGAGGGATGACCGGGGAGCTGTTTTTT.